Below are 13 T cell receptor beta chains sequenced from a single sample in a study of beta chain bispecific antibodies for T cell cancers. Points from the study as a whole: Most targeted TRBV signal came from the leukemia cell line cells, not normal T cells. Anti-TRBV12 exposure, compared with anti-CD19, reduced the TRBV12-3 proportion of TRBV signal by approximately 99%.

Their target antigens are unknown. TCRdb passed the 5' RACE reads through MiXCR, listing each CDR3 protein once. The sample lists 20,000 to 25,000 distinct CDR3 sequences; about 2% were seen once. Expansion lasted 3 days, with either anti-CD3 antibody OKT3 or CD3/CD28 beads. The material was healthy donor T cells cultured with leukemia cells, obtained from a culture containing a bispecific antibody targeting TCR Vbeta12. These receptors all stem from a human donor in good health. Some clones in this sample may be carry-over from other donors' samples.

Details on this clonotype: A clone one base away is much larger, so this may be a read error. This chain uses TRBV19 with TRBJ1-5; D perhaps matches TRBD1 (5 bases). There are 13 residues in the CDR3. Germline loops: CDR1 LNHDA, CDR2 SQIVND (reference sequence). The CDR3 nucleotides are TGTACCAGTAGTATCCGGGGGGACCAGCCCCAGCATTTT. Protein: CTSSIRGDQPQHF.

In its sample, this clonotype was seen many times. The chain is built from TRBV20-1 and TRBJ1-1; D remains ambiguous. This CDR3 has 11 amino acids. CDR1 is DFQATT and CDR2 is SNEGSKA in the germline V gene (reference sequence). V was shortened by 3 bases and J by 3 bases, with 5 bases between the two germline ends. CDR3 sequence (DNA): TGCAGTGCTAGTTTGGACACTGAAGCTTTCTTT. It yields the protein CSASLDTEAFF.

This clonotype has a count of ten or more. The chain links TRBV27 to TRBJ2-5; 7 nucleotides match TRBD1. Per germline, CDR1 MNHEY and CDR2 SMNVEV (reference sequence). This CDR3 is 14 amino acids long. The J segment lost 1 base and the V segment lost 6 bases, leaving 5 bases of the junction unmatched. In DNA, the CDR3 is TGTGCCAGCAGCCCGGGACAGTTCCAAGAGACCCAGTACTTC. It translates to CASSPGQFQETQYF.

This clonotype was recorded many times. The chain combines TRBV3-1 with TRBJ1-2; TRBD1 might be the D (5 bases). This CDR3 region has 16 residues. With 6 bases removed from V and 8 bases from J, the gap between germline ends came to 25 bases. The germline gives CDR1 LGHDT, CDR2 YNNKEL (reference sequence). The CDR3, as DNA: TGTGCCAGCAGTCCTTTTAACGGGTGGACGGGGCAGGGCTACACCTTC. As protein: CASSPFNGWTGQGYTF.

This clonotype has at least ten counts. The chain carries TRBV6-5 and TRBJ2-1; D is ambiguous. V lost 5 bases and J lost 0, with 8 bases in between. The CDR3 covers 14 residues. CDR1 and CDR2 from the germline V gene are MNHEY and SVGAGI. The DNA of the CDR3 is TGTGCCAGCAGTCTCTTTAGCTCCTACAATGAGCAGTTCTTC. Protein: CASSLFSSYNEQFF.

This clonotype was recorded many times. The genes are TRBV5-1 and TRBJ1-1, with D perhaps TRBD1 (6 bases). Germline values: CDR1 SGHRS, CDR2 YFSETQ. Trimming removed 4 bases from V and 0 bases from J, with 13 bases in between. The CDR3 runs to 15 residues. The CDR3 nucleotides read TGCGCCAGCAGCCTTACAGGGTTCATGAACACTGAAGCTTTCTTT. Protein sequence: CASSLTGFMNTEAFF.

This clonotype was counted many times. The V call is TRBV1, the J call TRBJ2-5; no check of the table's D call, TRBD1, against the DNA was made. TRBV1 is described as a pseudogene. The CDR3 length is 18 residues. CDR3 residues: CTSSQPRKGGGDKETQYF. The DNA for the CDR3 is TGCACCAGCAGCCAACCCCGCAAGGGGGGGGGCGACAAAGAGACCCAGTACTTC.

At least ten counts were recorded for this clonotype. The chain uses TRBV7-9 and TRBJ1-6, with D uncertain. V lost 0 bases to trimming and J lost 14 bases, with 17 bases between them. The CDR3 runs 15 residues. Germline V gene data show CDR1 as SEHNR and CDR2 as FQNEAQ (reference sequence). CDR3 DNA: TGTGCCAGCAGCTTAGCGAAGGGCGGACCGGCGGCCCTCCACTTT. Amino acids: CASSLAKGGPAALHF.

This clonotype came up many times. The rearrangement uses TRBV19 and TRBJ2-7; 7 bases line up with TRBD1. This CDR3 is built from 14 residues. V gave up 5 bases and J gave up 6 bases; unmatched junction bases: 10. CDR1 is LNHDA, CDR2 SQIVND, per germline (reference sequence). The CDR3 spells CASSSGTETREQYF. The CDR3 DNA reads TGTGCCAGTAGTTCCGGGACAGAGACGCGCGAGCAGTACTTC. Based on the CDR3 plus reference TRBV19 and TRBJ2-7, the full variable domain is DGGITQSPKYLFRKEGQNVTLSCEQNLNHDAMYWYRQDPGQGLRLIYYSQIVNDFQKGDIAEGYSVSREKKESFPLTVTSAQKNPTAFYLCASSSGTETREQYFGPGTRLTVT.

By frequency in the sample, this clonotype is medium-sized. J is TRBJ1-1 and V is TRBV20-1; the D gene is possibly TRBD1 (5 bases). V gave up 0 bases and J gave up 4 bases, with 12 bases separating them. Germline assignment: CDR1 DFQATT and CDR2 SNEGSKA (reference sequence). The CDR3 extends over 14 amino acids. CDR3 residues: CSARESTVSTEAFF. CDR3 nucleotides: TGCAGTGCTAGAGAATCGACAGTTTCCACTGAAGCTTTCTTT.

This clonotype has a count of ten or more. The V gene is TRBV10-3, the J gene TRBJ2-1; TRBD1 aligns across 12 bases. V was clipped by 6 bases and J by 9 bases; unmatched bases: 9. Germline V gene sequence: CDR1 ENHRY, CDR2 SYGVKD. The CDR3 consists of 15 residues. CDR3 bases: TGTGCCATCAGAGAGAGGGGACAGGGGGCAGGTGAGCAGTTCTTC. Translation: CAIRERGQGAGEQFF.

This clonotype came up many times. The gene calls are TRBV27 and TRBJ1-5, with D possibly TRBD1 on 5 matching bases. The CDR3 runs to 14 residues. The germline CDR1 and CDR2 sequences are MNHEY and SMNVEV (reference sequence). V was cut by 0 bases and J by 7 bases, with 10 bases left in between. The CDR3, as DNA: TGTGCCAGCAGTTTATCGGCGGGGGGGCAGCCCCAGCATTTT. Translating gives CASSLSAGGQPQHF.

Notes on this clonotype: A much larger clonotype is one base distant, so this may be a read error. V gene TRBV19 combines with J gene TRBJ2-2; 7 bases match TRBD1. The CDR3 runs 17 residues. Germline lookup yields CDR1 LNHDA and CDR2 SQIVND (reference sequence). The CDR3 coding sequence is TGTGCCAGTAGTAGTTACGCCGGGACAGCGAACACCGGGGAGCCGTTTTTT. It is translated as CASSSYAGTANTGEPFF.